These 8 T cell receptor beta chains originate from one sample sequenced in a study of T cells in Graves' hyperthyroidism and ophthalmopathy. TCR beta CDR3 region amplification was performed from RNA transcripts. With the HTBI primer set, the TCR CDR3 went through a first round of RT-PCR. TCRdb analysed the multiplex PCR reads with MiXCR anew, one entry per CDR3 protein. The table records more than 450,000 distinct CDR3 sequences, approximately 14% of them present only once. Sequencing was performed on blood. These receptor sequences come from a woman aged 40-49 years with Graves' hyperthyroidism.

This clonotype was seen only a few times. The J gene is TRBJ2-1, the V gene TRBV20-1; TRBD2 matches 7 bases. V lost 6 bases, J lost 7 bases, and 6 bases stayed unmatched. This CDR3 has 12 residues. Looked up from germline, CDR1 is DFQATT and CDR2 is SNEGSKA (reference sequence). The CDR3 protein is CSATKRENEQFF. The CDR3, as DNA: TGCAGTGCGACGAAGCGGGAAAATGAGCAGTTCTTC.

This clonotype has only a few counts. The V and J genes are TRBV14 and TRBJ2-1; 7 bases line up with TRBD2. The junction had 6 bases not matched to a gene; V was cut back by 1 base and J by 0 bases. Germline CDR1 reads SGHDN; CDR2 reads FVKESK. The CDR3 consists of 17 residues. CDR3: CASSQATSRSSYNEQFF. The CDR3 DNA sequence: TGTGCCAGCAGCCAAGCGACTAGCCGGAGCTCCTACAATGAGCAGTTCTTC.

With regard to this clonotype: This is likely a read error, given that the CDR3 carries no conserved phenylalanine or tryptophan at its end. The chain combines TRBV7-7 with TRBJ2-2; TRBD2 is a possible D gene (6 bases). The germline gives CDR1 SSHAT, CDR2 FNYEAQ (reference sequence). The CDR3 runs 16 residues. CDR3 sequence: CASSPGAGLNTGELFS. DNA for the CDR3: TGTGCTAGCAGCCCCGGGGCGGGGTTGAACACCGGGGAGCTGTTTTCT.

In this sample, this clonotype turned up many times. The CDR3 sequence is CATSDPGQPSTDTQYF. As DNA, the CDR3 is TGTGCCACCAGTGACCCGGGACAGCCTAGCACAGATACGCAGTATTTT. This chain joins TRBV24-1 and TRBJ2-3, with TRBD1 matching 7 bases. J was trimmed by 0 bases and V by 4 bases; bases with no gene match: 6. The germline V gene encodes CDR1 KGHDR and CDR2 SFDVKD. The CDR3 extends over 16 amino acids.

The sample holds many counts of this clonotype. The CDR3, as DNA: TGTGCCAGCAGCTTTATCAGCGGGAACACTGAAGCTTTCTTT. It codes for CASSFISGNTEAFF. This sequence joins TRBV11-2 and TRBJ1-1; D is unresolved. The germline CDR1 and CDR2 sequences are SGHAT and FQNNGV. CDR3 length equals 14 residues. The V end lost 3 bases, the J end lost 1 base, and 9 bases lay between the germline ends. The whole variable domain, remainder taken from reference TRBV11-2 and TRBJ1-1, is EAGVAQSPRYKIIEKRQSVAFWCNPISGHATLYWYQQILGQGPKLLIQFQNNGVVDDSQLPKDRFSAERLKGVDSTLKIQPAKLEDSAVYLCASSFISGNTEAFFGQGTRLTVV.

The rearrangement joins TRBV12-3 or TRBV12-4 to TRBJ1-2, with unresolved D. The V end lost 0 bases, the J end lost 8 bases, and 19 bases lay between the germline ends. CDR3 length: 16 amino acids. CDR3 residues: CASSLARLRGLGGYTF. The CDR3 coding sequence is TGTGCCAGCAGTTTAGCGCGGTTACGAGGTTTGGGCGGCTACACCTTC.

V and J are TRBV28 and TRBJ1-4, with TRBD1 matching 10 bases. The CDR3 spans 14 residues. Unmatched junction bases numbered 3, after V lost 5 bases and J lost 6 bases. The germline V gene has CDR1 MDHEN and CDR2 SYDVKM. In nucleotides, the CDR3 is TGTGCCAGCAGTGAGACAGGGGGCGATGAAAAACTGTTTTTT. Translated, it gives CASSETGGDEKLFF.

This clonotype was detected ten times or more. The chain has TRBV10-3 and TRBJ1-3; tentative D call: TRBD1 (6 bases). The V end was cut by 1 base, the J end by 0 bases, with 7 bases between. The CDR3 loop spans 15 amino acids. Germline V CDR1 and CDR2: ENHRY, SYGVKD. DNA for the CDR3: TGTGCCATCAGTGAGTGGGACAACTCTGGAAACACCATATATTTT. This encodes CAISEWDNSGNTIYF.